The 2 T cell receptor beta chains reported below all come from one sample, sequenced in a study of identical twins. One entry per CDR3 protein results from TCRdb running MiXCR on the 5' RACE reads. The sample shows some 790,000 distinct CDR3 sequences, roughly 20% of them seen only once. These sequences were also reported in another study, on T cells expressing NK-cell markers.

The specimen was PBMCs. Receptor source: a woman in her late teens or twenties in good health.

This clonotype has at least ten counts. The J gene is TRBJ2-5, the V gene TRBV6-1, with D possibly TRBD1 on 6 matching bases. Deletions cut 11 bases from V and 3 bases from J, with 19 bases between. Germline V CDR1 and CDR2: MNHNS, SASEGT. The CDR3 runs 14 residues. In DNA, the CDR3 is TGTGCCGGACTGTACAGGGTGGGGGAAGAGACCCAGTACTTC. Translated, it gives CAGLYRVGEETQYF.

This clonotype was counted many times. The CDR3 DNA sequence: TGTGCCAGCAAAGGACAGGGGGCCATAGGCTATGGCTACACCTTC. Its translation is CASKGQGAIGYGYTF. The chain links TRBV6-1 to TRBJ1-2; 11 nucleotides line up with TRBD1. Germline values: CDR1 MNHNS, CDR2 SASEGT. This CDR3 is 15 amino acids long. V trimming: 7 bases; J trimming: 4 bases; junction bases outside the gene matches: 8.